This passage covers 4 T cell receptor beta chains from one sample sequenced in a study of T cells in tuberculosis. Repertoires were generated with immunoSEQ multiplex PCR, while TCRdb's copy carries only in-frame clones and drops some. This table has roughly 44,000 clones, roughly 96% appearing once. The sample was PBMCs. The receptors derive from a donor between 10 and 29 years old with latent tuberculosis or without tuberculosis infection.

The chain's CDR3 is CASSFGLALDTQYF. The CDR3 region has the DNA TGTGCCAGCAGCTTTGGACTAGCTCTAGATACGCAGTATTTT. The V gene is TRBV5-6, the J gene TRBJ2-3, with 8 bases identical to TRBD2. CDR1 SGHDT and CDR2 YYEEEE come from the germline V gene. The J segment lost 5 bases and the V segment lost 2 bases, leaving 4 bases of the junction unmatched. The CDR3 covers 14 residues. Filled out from reference TRBV5-6 and TRBJ2-3, the complete variable domain reads DAGVTQSPTHLIKTRGQQVTLRCSPKSGHDTVSWYQQALGQGPQFIFQYYEEEERQRGNFPDRFSGHQFPNYSSELNVNALLLGDSALYLCASSFGLALDTQYFGPGTRLTVL.

This chain links TRBV29-1 with TRBJ2-7; no clear D. Germline V gene data show CDR1 as SQVTM and CDR2 as ANQGSEA. Trimming stripped 7 bases from V and 9 bases from J, with 19 bases between. This CDR3 has 12 residues. The CDR3 DNA reads TGCAGCGCCCTGAAGTCCGATACCAGGCAGTACTTC. Its protein product is CSALKSDTRQYF.

This sequence joins TRBV6-1 and TRBJ1-2; D gene unclear. The V and J ends lost 0 bases and 8 bases respectively, with 13 bases between them. Per germline, CDR1 MNHNS and CDR2 SASEGT. CDR3 length: 14 residues. CDR3 sequence: CASSEAWQVGGYTF. CDR3 in DNA: TGTGCCAGCAGTGAAGCATGGCAAGTTGGCGGCTACACCTTC.

CDR3 protein: CASSSRTNSGANVLTF. The CDR3 DNA is TGTGCCAGCAGTTCGCGGACTAACTCTGGGGCCAACGTCCTGACTTTC. The J gene is TRBJ2-6, the V gene TRBV27; D may be TRBD2 (6 bases). V was clipped by 4 bases and J by 0 bases, with 10 bases between them. This CDR3 is built from 16 residues. Looked up from germline, CDR1 is MNHEY and CDR2 is SMNVEV (reference sequence).